This passage covers 15 T cell receptor beta chains from one sample sequenced in a study of CD8 T cells in ankylosing spondylitis. TCRdb analysed the 5' RACE reads with MiXCR anew, one entry per CDR3 protein. The sample carries roughly 260,000 distinct CDR3 sequences, around 18% recorded once. Source material: blood, either unsorted or a sorted T cell fraction (not recorded which). The origin of the receptors is a male donor with ankylosing spondylitis or in good health (not recorded which).

This clonotype was counted at least ten times. The DNA for the CDR3 is TGTGCCAGCTCACCCTCAGATACGCAGTATTTT. Its protein is CASSPSDTQYF. The V call is TRBV18, the J call TRBJ2-3, with D hard to call. The germline V gene has CDR1 KGHSH and CDR2 LQKENI. The CDR3 covers 11 residues. Trimming cost V 3 bases and J 4 bases, with 2 bases left between them.

J is TRBJ2-5 and V is TRBV12-3 or TRBV12-4, with 7 bases fitting TRBD1. The CDR3 runs to 15 residues. After removal of 5 bases from V and 1 base from J, the junction contained 7 bases not matched to a gene. The CDR3 DNA follows: TGTGCCAGCAGTCCTTTGACAGGGCCCCAAGAGACCCAGTACTTC. Translating gives CASSPLTGPQETQYF.

The chain joins TRBV12-3 or TRBV12-4 to TRBJ1-1; D not resolved. The CDR3 runs 13 residues. V was clipped by 6 bases and J by 3 bases, with 11 bases between them. The CDR3 DNA follows: TGTGCCAGCAGCATTCGGGAGGACACTGAAGCTTTCTTT. This encodes CASSIREDTEAFF.

This clonotype was seen only a few times. The rearrangement joins TRBV27 to TRBJ2-3; TRBD2 is a possible D gene (6 bases). Trimming left V 5 bases short and J 2 bases short, with 17 bases between. The CDR3 is made up of 16 amino acids. Per germline, CDR1 MNHEY and CDR2 SMNVEV (reference sequence). In DNA form, the CDR3 reads TGTGCCAGCAGTGGAGGGGTGGAGGCCTTCACAGATACGCAGTATTTT. This codes for CASSGGVEAFTDTQYF.

The chain links TRBV15 to TRBJ2-5; no clear D gene. This CDR3 contains 14 residues. Germline lookup yields CDR1 LNHNV and CDR2 YYDKDF (reference sequence). The ends were cut back, 2 bases at V and 3 bases at J, with 10 bases in the middle. CDR3 in DNA: TGTGCCACCAGCAGACAATCAGGAGAAGAGACCCAGTACTTC. It specifies CATSRQSGEETQYF. The full variable domain, in which reference TRBV15 and TRBJ2-5 provide the parts outside the CDR3, is DAMVIQNPRYQVTQFGKPVTLSCSQTLNHNVMYWYQQKSSQAPKLLFHYYDKDFNNEADTPDNFQSRRPNTSFCFLDIRSPGLGDTAMYLCATSRQSGEETQYFGPGTRLLVL.

This clonotype was found many times. This chain links TRBV5-1 with TRBJ1-4; possible D gene TRBD1, 6 bases. With 1 base removed from V and 8 bases from J, the gap between germline ends came to 15 bases. The germline V gene has CDR1 SGHRS and CDR2 YFSETQ. The CDR3 totals 15 residues. CDR3 sequence reads: CASSLMDSGGEKLFF. Written as DNA, the CDR3 is TGCGCCAGCAGCTTGATGGACAGCGGAGGGGAAAAACTGTTTTTT.

This rearrangement joins TRBV11-2 to TRBJ1-1; D may be TRBD1 (5 bases). This CDR3 is 16 amino acids long. V was shortened by 0 bases and J by 2 bases, with 13 bases between the two germline ends. Germline lookup yields CDR1 SGHAT and CDR2 FQNNGV. This CDR3 is CASSLDLGVLNTEAFF. CDR3 DNA sequence: TGTGCCAGCAGCTTAGATCTGGGGGTGCTTAACACTGAAGCTTTCTTT.

This clonotype was counted a few times. This sequence joins TRBV6-1 and TRBJ1-1; the match to TRBD1 covers 9 bases. The CDR3 has 17 amino acids. V shed 5 bases and J 4 bases; nucleotides not matched to a gene: 14. Germline CDR1 is MNHNS and CDR2 is SASEGT. The CDR3 DNA reads as TGTGCCAGCAGTACGCAGACAGGGGGGCTATCGAGCACTGAAGCTTTCTTT. This encodes CASSTQTGGLSSTEAFF.

In this sample, this clonotype turned up a few times. The chain combines TRBV15 with TRBJ2-5, with 7 nucleotides matching TRBD1. Germline V lookup: CDR1 LNHNV, CDR2 YYDKDF (reference sequence). Losses at the gene ends were 4 bases for V and 2 bases for J; bases not matched to a gene: 7. The CDR3 extends over 15 amino acids. CDR3 sequence (DNA): TGTGCCACCAGCACGTTCCGACAGGGTCAAGAGACCCAGTACTTC. The encoded protein is CATSTFRQGQETQYF. Filled out from reference TRBV15 and TRBJ2-5, the complete variable domain reads DAMVIQNPRYQVTQFGKPVTLSCSQTLNHNVMYWYQQKSSQAPKLLFHYYDKDFNNEADTPDNFQSRRPNTSFCFLDIRSPGLGDTAMYLCATSTFRQGQETQYFGPGTRLLVL.

J is TRBJ2-4 and V is TRBV7-9; TRBD1 or TRBD2 may be the D gene (6 bases each). The CDR3 is 14 residues long. V gave up 7 bases and J gave up 0 bases, with 10 bases separating them. CDR1 is SEHNR, CDR2 FQNEAQ, per germline (reference sequence). CDR3 in DNA: TGTGCCAGCACGGGGGCCCTAGCCAAAAACATTCAGTACTTC. Protein sequence: CASTGALAKNIQYF.

This clonotype was found a few times. The V gene is TRBV12-3 or TRBV12-4, the J gene TRBJ1-5, with D maybe TRBD1 (6 bases). The CDR3 is 14 residues long. The ends were cut back, 6 bases at V and 3 bases at J, with 12 bases in the middle. The CDR3 reads CASSLTGNNQPQHF. Written as DNA, the CDR3 is TGTGCCAGCAGCTTAACAGGGAACAATCAGCCCCAGCATTTT.

This clonotype was counted a few times. The rearrangement links TRBV15 to TRBJ2-7; 7 positions match TRBD1. J was trimmed by 0 bases and V by 4 bases; bases with no gene match: 9. The CDR3 contains 16 residues. From germline, CDR1 is LNHNV and CDR2 YYDKDF (reference sequence). The CDR3 protein is CATSTSTGRSSYEQYV. CDR3 in DNA: TGTGCCACCAGCACCTCGACAGGGCGAAGCTCCTACGAGCAGTACGTC.

The rearrangement joins TRBV10-3 to TRBJ2-5; TRBD2 aligns across 11 bases. Losses at the gene ends were 0 bases for V and 4 bases for J; bases not matched to a gene: 10. CDR3 length equals 18 residues. CDR1 is ENHRY, CDR2 SYGVKD, per germline. CDR3 DNA: TGTGCCATCAGTGAGTCGATCGTACTAGCGGGAGACAGAGAGACCCAGTACTTC. It codes for CAISESIVLAGDRETQYF.

This clonotype has only a few counts. This chain connects TRBV20-1 to TRBJ2-1; 11 nucleotides align to TRBD2. CDR1 and CDR2 (germline): DFQATT, SNEGSKA (reference sequence). Germline trimming cut 0 bases from V and 4 bases from J; bases unmatched to any gene: 5. There are 16 residues in the CDR3. CDR3 region: CSARDPLAGVYNEQFF. The CDR3 nucleotides are TGCAGTGCTAGAGATCCACTAGCGGGAGTGTACAATGAGCAGTTCTTC.

This clonotype was counted between two and nine times. The chain has TRBV12-3 or TRBV12-4 and TRBJ1-5; D might be TRBD1 (5 bases). This CDR3 comprises 13 residues. V lost 3 bases and J lost 6, with 9 bases in between. CDR3 sequence: CASSFSTGQPQHF. The CDR3 bases are TGTGCCAGCAGTTTCTCAACAGGTCAGCCCCAGCATTTT.